This T cell receptor (beta chain) was sequenced in a study of PD-1 blockade in mismatch repair-deficient tumors. The germline V gene has CDR1 MNHEY and CDR2 SMNVEV (reference sequence). The V and J ends lost 6 bases and 7 bases respectively, with 10 bases between them. CDR3 length equals 12 residues. TCRs were sequenced from a few patients responding to pembrolizumab. Libraries were prepared by immunoSEQ multiplex PCR; TCRdb keeps only in-frame clonotypes and omits some of them. The table lists around 120,000 clones, roughly 90% of them singletons. The receptor's source is an adult with mismatch repair-deficient cancer. This sequence joins TRBV27 and TRBJ2-1; TRBD2 might be the D (5 bases). The specimen was peripheral blood, collected 72 weeks after starting pembrolizumab. Here the CDR3 reads CASSPGVNEQFF. The CDR3, as DNA: TGTGCCAGCAGCCCCGGGGTGAATGAGCAGTTCTTC.